This T cell receptor beta chain was captured by sequencing in a study of long-term antiretroviral therapy in people with HIV (dated 2022 in TCRdb). Some background on the complete study: The earliest samples were collected approximately a decade before the 2015 WHO recommendation for immediate ART, a period when ART was typically delayed until CD4 counts fell. Whether ART initiation and durable HIV suppression were associated with changes in peripheral blood TRB repertoire composition and diversity was tested in a retrospective serial study. The cohort contributed roughly 190 cryopreserved PBMC samples from under 35 adults with confirmed HIV infection, collected serially over a mean of approximately six years (range 1-12). Eleven of the 30 participants with HIV were female. No cross-contamination during QIAcube processing turned up in test extractions that ran a monoclonal T-cell line alongside 25 to 35 polyclonal samples.

The immunoSEQ hsTCRB v3.0 assay was used at survey level resolution to sequence the TRB variable region. A depth of roughly 35,000-55,000 T-cell genomes per sample was targeted for TRB sequencing. Pooled TRB libraries were sequenced on an Illumina MiSeq with a v3 150-cycle kit. Turning to the authors' computational methods: Analysis of repertoires was carried out in R inside a reproducible Nextflow workflow spanning QC, data transformation and analysis. LymphoSeq2, an R package for exploring AIRR-Seq data, was used to implement custom analyses. After excluding a few samples that yielded fewer than 5000 total TRB sequences, fewer than 200 HIV repertoires remained for analysis. Among the 170 to 200 retained HIV repertoires, 59 were collected before ART initiation and roughly 130 were collected after ART initiation. Repertoires were downsampled to 5000 TRB nucleotide sequences, and summary statistics were averaged over 100 downsampling iterations. TRB sequences were retained for analysis only if CDR3 regions of at least seven amino acids were present. Two measures captured diversity: a Shannon entropy-derived clonality score and the Gini coefficient. In the repertoire networks, any two of the top 5000 CDR3 amino acid sequences were connected whenever the two sequences differed by an edit distance of one. GLIPH2 predicted antigen specificity groups and MHC restriction for TRB CDR3 amino acid sequences. To flag known associations with CMV, EBV, HIV or tissue antigens, CDR3 amino acid sequences were compared against VDJdb and McPAS-TCR. Pre-ART, post-ART and control groups were compared with Wilcoxon signed-rank tests and Holm-Bonferroni correction. TCRdb re-hosts the immuneACCESS table, in-frame sequences only. Its copies lack some clones; in the studies checked, an unresolved V gene accounts for under half of them, and the cause for the rest is not known. The DNA gave D and trimming, while V, J and clone size come from that table. This sample lists tens of thousands of clones; over 75% were detected once. Of the sample, around 6.3% falls within the top ten clones.

With regard to this clone: No antigen is known for it. Per-nucleotide qualities are absent, and no much larger clonotype sits a single base away.

The paper as a whole reports these results and caveats: CDR3 length ranges in HIV repertoires were narrower than in controls, and network structure suggested an antigen-experienced repertoire with only a slight naive shift after ART. Since PBMC availability was limited, sequencing covered only the TCR beta chain, with no alpha chain pairing. Starting ART was linked to a significant rise in TRB diversity, yet even with long-term ART the diversity remained significantly lower than in transplant donor controls. Unsorted PBMC were profiled instead of sorted CD4+ and CD8+ T cells because pre-ART samples had limited cell numbers. The samples were dated from the mid-2000s to the late 2010s, and the ART regimens that were used may be less effective than current ART regimens. Inferences about post-ART repertoire changes are limited because no data were available on ART adherence, viral resistance or therapy changes. Expanded TRB clones identified before ART initiation dominated the repertoire across all time points, though the dominance fluctuated and decreased in many PLHIV after ART.

Trimming leaves V shorter by 4 bases and J shorter by 5 bases, with the junction holding 6 bases beyond the gene matches. The CDR3 measures 15 amino acids from cysteine to phenylalanine. CDR3 DNA only is kept here, 45 bases in frame from base 1. The CDR1 and CDR2 encoded by the germline V gene are SGHRS and YFSETQ. To be included, a participant needed at least one PBMC sample from before ART initiation plus at least two post-ART samples. All participants with HIV were treated in the United States of America. Cryopreserved samples of about 0.95-11 million PBMC were thawed and washed before DNA extraction. At the time of the earliest PBMC sample for each participant with HIV, ages ranged from about 20 to 55 years. PBMC samples from each participant spanned 1-4 timepoints before ART initiation and 2-8 timepoints after ART initiation, with a median of 7 samples. Serial HIV viral load, CD4+ T-cell count, ART history and demographic data were obtained for every participant. Genomic DNA was extracted from unsorted PBMC with a Qiagen kit on a QIAcube, with processing performed in batches of 12 samples.

The sequence was obtained from a man between 18 and 35 years old with HIV. Recombination linked TRBV5-1 to TRBJ1-5; TRBD1 matches 10 bases in the middle. This specimen consisted of unsorted PBMCs, obtained 0.6 years after starting antiretroviral therapy. Here the CDR3 is given as CASSLDGTGDQPQHF. DNA sequence: TGCGCCAGCAGCCTGGACGGGACAGGGGATCAGCCCCAGCATTTT.